Listed here are 28 T cell receptor beta chains from one sample, sequenced in a study of cytomegalovirus exposure and HLA in healthy donors. A multiplex PCR was run with 60 Vbeta primers and 13 Jbeta primers. Assay: immunoSEQ multiplex PCR; the TCRdb copy retains only in-frame clones and omits some. The table lists about 130,000 clones, around three quarters of them singletons. The sequenced sample was PBMCs. Receptors were obtained from a male donor in good health and CMV-seropositive.

J is TRBJ1-1 and V is TRBV10-3; D unclear. CDR3 length: 12 residues. V was pared by 6 bases and J by 3 bases, with 8 bases between. Germline V gene data show CDR1 as ENHRY and CDR2 as SYGVKD. The CDR3 protein is CAIRSTDTEAFF. In nucleotides, the CDR3 is TGTGCCATCAGATCTACTGACACTGAAGCTTTCTTT.

J is TRBJ2-1 and V is TRBV5-8; 11 positions match TRBD2. This CDR3 is 18 amino acids long. Trimming at V came to 0 bases and at J to 2 bases, leaving 7 bases not matched to a gene. Germline values: CDR1 SGHTS, CDR2 YDEGEE. The CDR3 loop is CASSLGLAGHIAYNEQFF. The CDR3 DNA sequence: TGTGCCAGCAGCTTGGGACTAGCGGGACACATTGCCTACAATGAGCAGTTCTTC.

This clone was picked up a small number of times. The rearrangement joins TRBV2 to TRBJ1-6; TRBD1 matches at 7 bases. From germline, CDR1 is SNHLY and CDR2 FYNNEI. The junction had 6 bases not matched to a gene; V was cut back by 5 bases and J by 8 bases. The CDR3 is 14 residues long. The CDR3 region is CASSSQGTDSPLHF. DNA for the CDR3: TGTGCCAGCAGTTCACAGGGGACGGATTCACCCCTCCACTTT.

The chain carries TRBV2 and TRBJ1-2; 10 bases are a match to TRBD1. V shed 7 bases, J shed 1 base, and the junction held 12 bases outside the gene matches. This CDR3 comprises 17 residues. Germline lookup yields CDR1 SNHLY and CDR2 FYNNEI. CDR3 DNA: TGTGCCAGCACCCTTACCAGCGACAGGGGGCTTAACTATGGCTACACCTTC. Its protein is CASTLTSDRGLNYGYTF.

This chain joins TRBV2 and TRBJ1-1, with a tentative D call TRBD1 (5 bases). Germline CDR1 and CDR2: SNHLY and FYNNEI. The length of the CDR3 is 15 residues. Trimming stripped 4 bases from V and 1 base from J, with 13 bases between. As DNA, the CDR3 is TGTGCCAGCAGTGTTTCTGGGGGGGAGAACACTGAAGCTTTCTTT. It specifies CASSVSGGENTEAFF.

The chain has TRBV11-2 and TRBJ2-1; D possibly corresponds to TRBD2 (6 bases). This CDR3 has 17 residues. Germline CDR1 SGHAT, CDR2 FQNNGV. Trimming shortened V by 5 bases and J by 0 bases, and 17 bases separated the two germline ends. CDR3 amino acids: CASSDSLSGSSYNEQFF. As DNA, the CDR3 is TGTGCCAGCAGCGATTCTCTGTCCGGGAGCTCCTACAATGAGCAGTTCTTC.

This rearrangement joins TRBV30 to TRBJ1-3; TRBD1 matches 7 bases. The CDR3 is 14 residues long. Per germline, CDR1 GTSNPN and CDR2 SVGIG (reference sequence). Trimming took 2 bases from V and 4 from J; bases not matched to a gene: 5. As DNA, the CDR3 is TGTGCCTGGAGTCAGGGGGGCGAGGGAAACACCATATATTTT. Translated, it gives CAWSQGGEGNTIYF.

The chain carries TRBV25-1 and TRBJ1-1; D might be TRBD1 (5 bases). The V gene lost 7 bases and the J gene lost 5 bases, with 8 bases spanning the gap. CDR3 length: 11 amino acids. Germline V gives CDR1 MGHDK, CDR2 SYGVNS. Here the CDR3 reads CASTRGTEAFF. DNA of the CDR3: TGTGCCAGCACCCGGGGGACTGAAGCTTTCTTT.

This clone was seen once. The V and J genes are TRBV5-1 and TRBJ1-4, with a tentative D call TRBD1 (6 bases). This CDR3 contains 15 residues. CDR1 and CDR2 (germline): SGHRS, YFSETQ. V was trimmed by 4 bases and J by 5 bases, leaving 15 bases between them. The CDR3 reads CASSPQGFGNEKLFF. The CDR3 coding sequence is TGCGCCAGCAGCCCGCAGGGGTTCGGGAATGAAAAACTGTTTTTT.

The chain's CDR3 is CASSPGTSGVETQYF. Written as DNA, the CDR3 is TGTGCCAGCAGTCCCGGGACCTCAGGGGTAGAGACCCAGTACTTC. V gene TRBV28 combines with J gene TRBJ2-5; D perhaps matches TRBD1 (6 bases). The CDR3 loop spans 15 amino acids. V gave up 5 bases and J gave up 4 bases, with 17 bases separating them. CDR1 is MDHEN and CDR2 is SYDVKM in the germline V gene.

The rearrangement links TRBV14 to TRBJ1-2; D is uncertain. Germline V gene data show CDR1 as SGHDN and CDR2 as FVKESK. Trimming shortened V by 1 base and J by 8 bases, and 14 bases separated the two germline ends. The CDR3 has 14 amino acids. CDR3 coding DNA: TGTGCCAGCAGCCAAGGCCCAGCTATGCGGGGCTACACCTTC. This gives the protein CASSQGPAMRGYTF.

This chain joins TRBV27 and TRBJ1-1; D is perhaps TRBD1 (6 bases). This CDR3 is 13 amino acids long. The germline gives CDR1 MNHEY, CDR2 SMNVEV (reference sequence). The ends were cut back, 3 bases at V and 4 bases at J, with 9 bases in the middle. The CDR3 loop reads CASSLNRVTEAFF. CDR3 DNA sequence: TGTGCCAGCAGTTTGAACAGGGTCACTGAAGCTTTCTTT.

DNA of the CDR3: TGTGCCAGTAGTAGCTGGGACAGGGAGGTCGATGGCTACACCTTC. Translated, it gives CASSSWDREVDGYTF. The chain recombines TRBV19 with TRBJ1-2; TRBD1 matches 9 bases. Trimming took 4 bases from V and 6 from J; bases not matched to a gene: 9. The CDR3 loop spans 15 amino acids. The V gene's germline CDR1 is LNHDA and CDR2 SQIVND (reference sequence).

This clone was observed once. The chain carries TRBV28 and TRBJ2-1, with TRBD2 identical over 8 bases. J was trimmed by 3 bases and V by 2 bases; bases with no gene match: 3. There are 15 residues in the CDR3. Germline V gene sequence: CDR1 MDHEN, CDR2 SYDVKM. Written as DNA, the CDR3 is TGTGCCAGCAGTTTAACCCTAGCGGGCTACAATGAGCAGTTCTTC. It specifies CASSLTLAGYNEQFF.

This clone was counted only a few times. The chain links TRBV6-5 to TRBJ2-6; perhaps TRBD2 as D (5 bases). In germline, CDR1 is MNHEY, CDR2 SVGAGI. CDR3 length: 15 amino acids. The V end lost 7 bases, the J end lost 2 bases, and 12 bases lay between the germline ends. The CDR3 sequence: CASTFEGAGANVLTF. The CDR3 region has the DNA TGTGCCAGCACTTTTGAGGGAGCTGGGGCCAACGTCCTGACTTTC.

This clone was seen more than once but under ten times. The V call is TRBV5-1, the J call TRBJ2-7; D call uncertain. The CDR3 runs 13 residues. Germline V gives CDR1 SGHRS, CDR2 YFSETQ. The V gene lost 0 bases and the J gene lost 6 bases, with 10 bases spanning the gap. The CDR3 sequence: CASSLGESSEQYF. The CDR3 DNA follows: TGCGCCAGCAGCTTGGGTGAGAGCTCCGAGCAGTACTTC. Drawing the rest from reference TRBV5-1 and TRBJ2-7, the complete variable domain is KAGVTQTPRYLIKTRGQQVTLSCSPISGHRSVSWYQQTPGQGLQFLFEYFSETQRNKGNFPGRFSGRQFSNSRSEMNVSTLELGDSALYLCASSLGESSEQYFGPGTRLTVT.

The V and J genes are TRBV6-4 and TRBJ2-2, with D perhaps TRBD1 (6 bases). The V and J ends lost 8 bases and 3 bases respectively, with 13 bases between them. The CDR3 has 14 amino acids. The germline gives CDR1 MRHNA, CDR2 SNTAGT. The CDR3 loop is CASARGPDTGELFF. The CDR3 bases are TGTGCCAGCGCCAGGGGTCCGGACACCGGGGAGCTGTTTTTT.

This clone was counted a few times. The chain combines TRBV6-5 with TRBJ2-6; D ambiguous. The CDR3 has 15 residues. V dropped 8 bases and J dropped 1 base, with 12 bases sitting between them. Germline-derived CDR1 and CDR2 are MNHEY and SVGAGI. CDR3 DNA: TGTGCCAGCTCCCCAAGGAGTTCTGGGGCCAACGTCCTGACTTTC. The encoded protein is CASSPRSSGANVLTF.

J is TRBJ2-7 and V is TRBV5-6, with D perhaps matching TRBD1 (6 bases). Trimming took 4 bases from V and 2 from J, leaving 7 bases between them. From germline, CDR1 is SGHDT and CDR2 YYEEEE. The CDR3 has 12 residues. The CDR3 sequence is CASSRTAYEQYF. DNA for the CDR3: TGTGCCAGCAGCCGGACAGCCTACGAGCAGTACTTC.

V and J are TRBV11-2 and TRBJ2-5, with D perhaps TRBD1 (5 bases). The CDR3 covers 14 residues. Looked up from germline, CDR1 is SGHAT and CDR2 is FQNNGV. V shed 7 bases and J shed 5 bases, with 17 bases lying between them. This CDR3 reads CASTKYQGVETQYF. Here the CDR3 DNA reads TGTGCCAGCACTAAATACCAGGGTGTGGAGACCCAGTACTTC.

V is TRBV4-2 and J is TRBJ2-2; D perhaps matches TRBD2 (6 bases). V was clipped by 2 bases and J by 6 bases, with 28 bases between them. The CDR3 runs 20 residues. From germline, CDR1 is LGHNA and CDR2 YNFKEQ. The CDR3 DNA reads as TGTGCCAGCAGCCAATCACGTACGGGCGGGGCATTCGGCCACGCCGGGGAGCTGTTTTTT. This codes for CASSQSRTGGAFGHAGELFF.

The rearrangement uses TRBV5-1 and TRBJ2-3, with a tentative D call TRBD2 (6 bases). This CDR3 contains 16 residues. The ends were cut back, 0 bases at V and 0 bases at J, with 11 bases in the middle. Germline V gene lookup returns CDR1 SGHRS and CDR2 YFSETQ. The CDR3 region has the DNA TGCGCCAGCAGCTTGGGACTAGGGCCCAGCACAGATACGCAGTATTTT. Translation gives CASSLGLGPSTDTQYF. Together with reference TRBV5-1 and TRBJ2-3, the CDR3 gives the full variable domain: KAGVTQTPRYLIKTRGQQVTLSCSPISGHRSVSWYQQTPGQGLQFLFEYFSETQRNKGNFPGRFSGRQFSNSRSEMNVSTLELGDSALYLCASSLGLGPSTDTQYFGPGTRLTVL.

The V and J genes are TRBV18 and TRBJ2-1; D might be TRBD2 (7 bases). Trimming took off 3 bases at V and 6 bases at J, with 18 bases between the two ends. The germline CDR1 and CDR2 sequences are KGHSH and LQKENI. The CDR3 covers 16 residues. CDR3 sequence reads: CASSPLAGGRANEQFF. CDR3 sequence (DNA): TGTGCCAGCTCACCCCTCGCCGGGGGGCGAGCCAATGAGCAGTTCTTC.

CDR3 sequence: CASSLLAREASDTQYF. DNA for the CDR3: TGTGCCAGCAGTTTATTAGCCAGGGAAGCCTCAGATACGCAGTATTTT. The chain uses TRBV27 and TRBJ2-3; weak D call: TRBD1 (5 bases). The CDR3 has 16 amino acids. Trimming removed 1 base from V and 4 bases from J, with 15 bases in between. CDR1 is MNHEY and CDR2 is SMNVEV in the germline V gene (reference sequence).

This chain links TRBV2 with TRBJ2-7; a possible D gene is TRBD2 (7 bases). The CDR3 length is 14 residues. Trimming left V 8 bases short and J 1 base short, with 15 bases between. Germline V gene sequence: CDR1 SNHLY, CDR2 FYNNEI. CDR3 nucleotides: TGTGCCAGCTCCGAGGGAGGGACATCCTACGAGCAGTACTTC. It translates to CASSEGGTSYEQYF.

The rearrangement uses TRBV5-1 and TRBJ1-6; TRBD1 matches 8 bases. Germline CDR1 SGHRS, CDR2 YFSETQ. This CDR3 has 19 residues. V lost 0 bases, J lost 0 bases, and 8 bases stayed unmatched. CDR3 residues: CASSLAGQGPNSYNSPLHF. DNA of the CDR3: TGCGCCAGCAGCTTGGCTGGACAGGGACCGAACTCCTATAATTCACCCCTCCACTTT.

The V gene is TRBV9, the J gene TRBJ1-2, with a possible D match to TRBD1 (5 bases). The V end was cut by 4 bases, the J end by 7 bases, with 20 bases between. The CDR3 has 15 residues. Germline V gives CDR1 SGDLS, CDR2 YYNGEE. The CDR3 nucleotides are TGTGCCAGCAGCCCCCCCCAGGGTCGGAGGGGTGGCTACACCTTC. Translating it yields CASSPPQGRRGGYTF.

In this sample, this clone turned up a few times. The rearrangement links TRBV28 to TRBJ1-1, with TRBD1 matching 11 bases. The J segment lost 4 bases and the V segment lost 6 bases, leaving 13 bases of the junction unmatched. This CDR3 has 17 amino acids. Germline values: CDR1 MDHEN, CDR2 SYDVKM. CDR3 sequence (DNA): TGTGCCAGCAGACTGGGAGGGACAGGGGGAAAAGGCACTGAAGCTTTCTTT. It yields the protein CASRLGGTGGKGTEAFF.